One and the same sample provided the 27 T cell receptor beta chains below, sequenced in a study of blood T cell repertoires in COVID-19. TCRdb's copy holds only in-frame clones and misses some; the assay was immunoSEQ multiplex PCR. The table lists roughly 120,000 clones, more than 70% of them singletons. The specimen sequenced was peripheral blood. Source of these receptors: an elderly woman with COVID-19, enrolled during active disease.

V gene TRBV28 combines with J gene TRBJ2-7; a weak D match, TRBD1 (5 bases). The CDR3 is 14 residues long. Trimming took 6 bases from V and 2 from J, leaving 14 bases between them. Germline lookup yields CDR1 MDHEN and CDR2 SYDVKM. The CDR3 loop is CASSISGRAYEQYF. The CDR3 DNA sequence: TGTGCCAGCAGCATCTCCGGCAGGGCCTACGAGCAGTACTTC.

In nucleotides, the CDR3 is TGTGCCAGCAGTTTAGAGGACAGATTTAGCCCCGAAAAACTGTTTTTT. Amino acids: CASSLEDRFSPEKLFF. This sequence joins TRBV28 and TRBJ1-4, with D perhaps TRBD1 (6 bases). V was clipped by 2 bases and J by 8 bases, with 18 bases between them. The CDR3 spans 16 residues. Per germline, CDR1 MDHEN and CDR2 SYDVKM.

CDR3 nucleotides: TGTGCCAGCAGAGAGCAGGGGATTCGATCTGAAAAACTGTTTTTT. Translating it yields CASREQGIRSEKLFF. The V call is TRBV2, the J call TRBJ1-4, with a tentative D call TRBD1 (6 bases). The germline gives CDR1 SNHLY, CDR2 FYNNEI. Trimming pared 6 bases from V and 7 bases from J, leaving 18 bases between. CDR3 length equals 15 residues.

This CDR3 is CASSGTGVRETQYF. The CDR3 DNA follows: TGTGCCAGCAGCGGAACAGGGGTCCGGGAGACCCAGTACTTC. The gene calls are TRBV5-6 and TRBJ2-5, with 7 bases aligning to TRBD1. CDR3 size: 14 residues. CDR1 is SGHDT, CDR2 YYEEEE, per germline. V was pared by 4 bases and J by 5 bases, with 8 bases of the junction left unmatched. Based on the CDR3 plus reference TRBV5-6 and TRBJ2-5, the full variable domain is DAGVTQSPTHLIKTRGQQVTLRCSPKSGHDTVSWYQQALGQGPQFIFQYYEEEERQRGNFPDRFSGHQFPNYSSELNVNALLLGDSALYLCASSGTGVRETQYFGPGTRLLVL.

This clone was counted a single time. The chain employs TRBV27 and TRBJ1-5, with 11 bases identical to TRBD1. V shed 2 bases, J shed 6 bases, and the junction held 6 bases outside the gene matches. This CDR3 has 16 amino acids. Germline lookup yields CDR1 MNHEY and CDR2 SMNVEV (reference sequence). The DNA of the CDR3 is TGTGCCAGCAGTTTAAAAAGCGGGACAGGGGGTCAGCCCCAGCATTTT. Its protein product is CASSLKSGTGGQPQHF.

With regard to this clone: At one of its ends the junction is not consistent with the germline gene, which may arise from a read error. J is TRBJ2-5 and V is TRBV28, with TRBD2 identical over 7 bases. The length of the CDR3 is 11 residues. Germline loops: CDR1 MDHEN, CDR2 SYDVKM. The CDR3 loop reads CASSTTSTLYF. CDR3 nucleotide sequence: TGTGCCAGCAGTACGACTAGCACCCTGTACTTC.

The chain recombines TRBV6-2 or TRBV6-3 with TRBJ2-5, with TRBD2 identical over 10 bases. This CDR3 comprises 17 residues. The J segment lost 5 bases and the V segment lost 6 bases, leaving 15 bases of the junction unmatched. From germline, CDR1 is MNHEY and CDR2 SVGEGT. The CDR3 loop reads CASSPGTSGTPWETQYF. The CDR3 coding sequence is TGTGCCAGCAGCCCCGGAACTAGCGGGACCCCTTGGGAGACCCAGTACTTC.

The CDR3 bases are TGTGCCAGCAGCCGAGGGGGACTACCATACGAGCAGTACTTC. It encodes CASSRGGLPYEQYF. V gene TRBV5-6 combines with J gene TRBJ2-7; possible D gene TRBD2, 7 bases. V shed 4 bases and J shed 4 bases, with 15 bases lying between them. Germline CDR1 and CDR2: SGHDT and YYEEEE. This CDR3 contains 14 residues.

The chain joins TRBV3-1 (or the pseudogene TRBV3-2) to TRBJ2-2, with 9 bases matching TRBD1. Per the germline V gene, CDR1 is LGHDT and CDR2 is YNNKEL (reference sequence). V lost 4 bases to trimming and J lost 6 bases; unmatched junction nucleotides: 6. The CDR3 totals 15 residues. CDR3 nucleotides: TGTGCCAGCAGCCGACAGGGGGTTTTGTCCGGGGAGCTGTTTTTT. This codes for CASSRQGVLSGELFF.

The chain combines TRBV11-3 with TRBJ2-1; 9 positions agree with TRBD2. CDR1 is SGHNT and CDR2 is YENEEA in the germline V gene. The J segment lost 7 bases and the V segment lost 6 bases, leaving 10 bases of the junction unmatched. This CDR3 is built from 15 residues. DNA of the CDR3: TGTGCCAGCAGTAAGTCGGGTAGCGGGAGAAATGAGCAGTTCTTC. Translating it yields CASSKSGSGRNEQFF.

The rearrangement uses TRBV28 and TRBJ2-7; 7 bases map to TRBD1. J lost 6 bases, V lost 6 bases, and 5 bases had no gene match. Germline V gives CDR1 MDHEN, CDR2 SYDVKM. The CDR3 extends over 12 amino acids. The CDR3 protein is CASSRPGGEQYF. The CDR3 bases are TGTGCCAGCAGCCGCCCAGGGGGCGAGCAGTACTTC.

The chain couples TRBV6-5 to TRBJ1-1; D gene uncertain. This CDR3 has 16 residues. V lost 2 bases and J 0 bases, leaving 13 bases between the germline ends. Germline lookup yields CDR1 MNHEY and CDR2 SVGAGI. The DNA of the CDR3 is TGTGCCAGCAGTTACCGGGGAGGGTTTATGAACACTGAAGCTTTCTTT. Translated, it gives CASSYRGGFMNTEAFF.

Of note for this clone: One end of the junction varies from germline; a read error may be responsible. The V gene is TRBV2, the J gene TRBJ2-5; D unclear. The CDR3 contains 14 residues. In germline, CDR1 is SNHLY, CDR2 FYNNEI. CDR3 in amino acids: CASIEPRVEETQYF. CDR3 bases: TGTGCCAGCATTGAACCCCGGGTCGAAGAGACCCAGTACTTC.

The V gene is TRBV5-1, the J gene TRBJ2-2; D may be TRBD1 (5 bases). Between the trimmed V and J ends, which lost 7 bases and 1 base, there was a span of 8 bases. CDR3 length equals 13 residues. Looked up from germline, CDR1 is SGHRS and CDR2 is YFSETQ. CDR3 bases: TGCGCCAGCCTAGACAGGAACACCGGGGAGCTGTTTTTT. It specifies CASLDRNTGELFF. Using reference TRBV5-1 and TRBJ2-2 for the parts outside the CDR3, the full variable domain is KAGVTQTPRYLIKTRGQQVTLSCSPISGHRSVSWYQQTPGQGLQFLFEYFSETQRNKGNFPGRFSGRQFSNSRSEMNVSTLELGDSALYLCASLDRNTGELFFGEGSRLTVL.

This clone showed up just once. The chain recombines TRBV7-9 with TRBJ1-1; D gene unclear. The germline gives CDR1 SEHNR, CDR2 FQNEAQ (reference sequence). CDR3 length: 12 residues. Deletions cut 5 bases from V and 4 bases from J, with 8 bases between. The CDR3 DNA reads as TGTGCCAGCAGCATGCAACTCACTGAAGCTTTCTTT. Its protein product is CASSMQLTEAFF.

The chain links TRBV3-1 (or the pseudogene TRBV3-2) to TRBJ2-7, with D unclear. Germline V lookup: CDR1 LGHDT, CDR2 YNNKEL (reference sequence). Trimming removed 1 base from V and 3 bases from J, with 10 bases in between. CDR3 length: 14 amino acids. The CDR3 coding sequence is TGTGCCAGCAGCCAAGTTGCGGTGGGCTACGAGCAGTACTTC. Protein: CASSQVAVGYEQYF.

The chain uses TRBV7-2 and TRBJ2-2; a possible D gene is TRBD1 (6 bases). Germline-derived CDR1 and CDR2 are SGHTA and FQGNSA. Trimming removed 3 bases at V and 0 bases at J, with 11 bases between. The CDR3 contains 16 residues. The CDR3 sequence is CASSFHRASNTGELFF. CDR3 bases: TGTGCCAGCAGCTTCCACAGGGCCTCGAACACCGGGGAGCTGTTTTTT.

The chain carries TRBV18 and TRBJ1-2; D call uncertain. Trimming removed 5 bases from V and 0 bases from J, with 13 bases in between. Germline V gene lookup returns CDR1 KGHSH and CDR2 LQKENI. The CDR3 sequence is 15 residues long. The DNA for the CDR3 is TGTGCCAGCTCAGAGGGCCGAGGGCCTAACTATGGCTACACCTTC. As protein: CASSEGRGPNYGYTF.

V gene TRBV9 combines with J gene TRBJ1-1; perhaps TRBD1 as D (5 bases). The CDR3 has 14 residues. V dropped 3 bases and J dropped 2 bases, with 11 bases sitting between them. Per the germline V gene, CDR1 is SGDLS and CDR2 is YYNGEE. The CDR3 sequence is CASSAQGQNTEAFF. CDR3 in DNA: TGTGCCAGCAGCGCTCAGGGCCAAAACACTGAAGCTTTCTTT.

The chain carries TRBV3-1 (or the pseudogene TRBV3-2) and TRBJ2-1; 8 bases are a match to TRBD2. CDR1 is LGHDT and CDR2 is YNNKEL in the germline V gene (reference sequence). V lost 2 bases and J lost 9; bases outside the gene matches: 6. The CDR3 runs 14 residues. CDR3 bases: TGTGCCAGCAGCCAATCTCGGGGGGGGATTGAGCAGTTCTTC. This encodes CASSQSRGGIEQFF.

The rearrangement uses TRBV24-1 and TRBJ1-4, with 8 bases that match TRBD1. CDR3 length: 15 amino acids. Per germline, CDR1 KGHDR and CDR2 SFDVKD. V shed 2 bases and J 8 bases; nucleotides not matched to a gene: 6. DNA for the CDR3: TGTGCCACCAGTGATTCAGGACAGGGTGGCGAAAAACTGTTTTTT. Residues: CATSDSGQGGEKLFF.

This chain connects TRBV14 to TRBJ2-1; 14 bases are a match to TRBD2. The J segment lost 6 bases and the V segment lost 4 bases, leaving 11 bases of the junction unmatched. This CDR3 is built from 18 residues. CDR1 is SGHDN, CDR2 FVKESK, per germline. CDR3 bases: TGTGCCAGCAGCCCGGGACTAGCGGGGGCGCATAGGTCCAATGAGCAGTTCTTC. It codes for CASSPGLAGAHRSNEQFF. Full variable domain (outside the CDR3, taken from reference TRBV14 and TRBJ2-1): EAGVTQFPSHSVIEKGQTVTLRCDPISGHDNLYWYRRVMGKEIKFLLHFVKESKQDESGMPNNRFLAERTGGTYSTLKVQPAELEDSGVYFCASSPGLAGAHRSNEQFFGPGTRLTVL.

The chain is built from TRBV28 and TRBJ2-5; D perhaps matches TRBD2 (6 bases). The germline V gene encodes CDR1 MDHEN and CDR2 SYDVKM. The V end was cut by 4 bases, the J end by 4 bases, with 13 bases between. CDR3 size: 14 residues. The CDR3 bases are TGTGCCAGCAGTTCGGCGGGGCCGGGAGAGACCCAGTACTTC. This encodes CASSSAGPGETQYF.

This clone was observed a single time. The V call is TRBV28, the J call TRBJ1-2, with TRBD1 as a possible D gene (5 bases). The V end was cut by 7 bases, the J end by 0 bases, with 12 bases between. CDR3 size: 14 residues. Germline V CDR1 and CDR2: MDHEN, SYDVKM. CDR3 sequence reads: CASTSGVANYGYTF. The CDR3 region has the DNA TGTGCCAGCACGTCGGGGGTAGCTAACTATGGCTACACCTTC.

The chain has TRBV2 and TRBJ2-5, with TRBD2 as a possible D gene (6 bases). The CDR3 is made up of 16 amino acids. Trimming removed 4 bases at V and 10 bases at J, with 25 bases between. Germline V gene lookup returns CDR1 SNHLY and CDR2 FYNNEI. The CDR3 here is CASSGGIGTSSGGQYF. The DNA for the CDR3 is TGTGCCAGCAGTGGGGGAATTGGGACTTCCTCCGGGGGCCAGTACTTC.

The rearrangement links TRBV28 to TRBJ2-5, with 8 bases matching TRBD1. There are 15 residues in the CDR3. Germline CDR1 and CDR2: MDHEN and SYDVKM. Germline trimming cut 3 bases from V and 5 bases from J; bases unmatched to any gene: 8. CDR3 nucleotides: TGTGCCAGCAGTTTGGGCAGGGGGCGCCGGGAGACCCAGTACTTC. Translating it yields CASSLGRGRRETQYF. Complete variable domain (other parts from reference TRBV28 and TRBJ2-5): DVKVTQSSRYLVKRTGEKVFLECVQDMDHENMFWYRQDPGLGLRLIYFSYDVKMKEKGDIPEGYSVSREKKERFSLILESASTNQTSMYLCASSLGRGRRETQYFGPGTRLLVL.

This rearrangement joins TRBV6-1 to TRBJ2-3, with 8 positions matching TRBD2. V was pared by 0 bases and J by 2 bases, with 13 bases of the junction left unmatched. The CDR3 spans 19 residues. CDR1 is MNHNS, CDR2 SASEGT, per germline. The CDR3 protein is CASSEARRGAAAYTDTQYF. The CDR3 DNA reads as TGTGCCAGCAGTGAAGCAAGGCGGGGGGCAGCGGCCTACACAGATACGCAGTATTTT.